This TCR beta chain was captured in a study of blood T cell repertoires in COVID-19. Overall study context: Spain, Italy and the United States supplied samples that represented acute and convalescent COVID-19. PBMCs, B-cell-depleted T cells, or T cells were the source of the cDNA or gDNA that made up the material.

In the original processing: Quantification of nucleated cells was approximated via reference gene primer amplification. Data came from immunoSEQ multiplex PCR; TCRdb stores just in-frame clones and leaves some out. V and J calls and clone size are copied from that table; D and trimming were computed from the DNA. The data show 240,000 or so clones, around 80% seen once. The TCR sequence derives from a woman at least 80 years old with acute or convalescent COVID-19. The sequenced sample was peripheral blood.

The CDR3 DNA is TGTGCCAGCAGCTTAGGTCGGGGACTAGCGGCCTACGAGCAGTACTTC. It specifies CASSLGRGLAAYEQYF. The V gene is TRBV7-9, the J gene TRBJ2-7; TRBD2 matches at 11 bases. Germline-derived CDR1 and CDR2 are SEHNR and FQNEAQ (reference sequence). Trimming at V came to 1 base and at J to 2 bases, leaving 4 bases not matched to a gene. This CDR3 has 16 residues.